The source of this T cell receptor beta chain is a study of cytomegalovirus exposure and HLA in healthy donors. Study overall: A preliminary data release comprised around 85 million unique TCRs obtained from HLA-typed donors.

This CDR3 has 12 residues. Germline V gives CDR1 SEHNR, CDR2 FQNEAQ (reference sequence). The junction had 2 bases not matched to a gene; V was cut back by 3 bases and J by 8 bases. This PCR relied on a set of 60 Vbeta primers and 13 Jbeta primers. In the study's own analysis: Later work found tens of millions of unique TCR beta chains, with 9 million to 13 million shared. Here immunoSEQ multiplex PCR was the method, and the copy in TCRdb shows in-frame clones only, minus some. That table is the source of V, J and clone size, and D and trimming were worked out from the DNA. The sample records around 140,000 clones, approximately 75% being singletons. Whole-study findings and limits: Many donors carried some public TCRs, although rarity characterized most TCR sequences. Prior analysis indicated that the majority of TCR beta V segments exhibited productivity approximately 87% or approximately 30% of the time.

As concerns this clone: Its antigen remains unknown.

The chain recombines TRBV7-9 with TRBJ1-1; 8 positions match TRBD1. Sequenced sample: PBMCs. This clonotype was obtained from a man aged 50 or older in good health and CMV-seropositive. The CDR3 DNA sequence: TGTGCCAGCAGCTTGACAGGGGAAGAAGCTTTCTTT. This gives the protein CASSLTGEEAFF.